These T cell receptor beta chains were read from a single sample in a study of shared clonotypes between healthy human individuals. Generated by immunoSEQ multiplex PCR, the TCRdb table keeps only in-frame clones and is missing some. This sample has around 1.4 million clones, with less than 99% found just once. The sample comprised naive CD4+ T cells sorted from blood. The receptors shown here come from a man between 25 and 39 years old in good health. The CDR3 runs from the conserved cysteine through the conserved F or W. A D gene is named only where the DNA matches it firmly. Not every row has a clone size; where given, it reads once, few, many or a size class.

V gene: TRBV6-1
clone size: NA
CDR3 length: 14
D gene: NA
J gene: TRBJ1-5
CDR3 protein: CASSETGHHQPQHF
CDR3 DNA: TGTGCCAGCAGTGAAACGGGACACCATCAGCCCCAGCATTTT

V gene: TRBV13
clone size: NA
CDR3 length: 16
D gene: NA
J gene: TRBJ2-1
CDR3 protein: CASSLGVGIADNEQFF
CDR3 DNA: TGTGCCAGCAGCTTAGGGGTGGGAATCGCGGACAATGAGCAGTTCTTC

V gene: TRBV6-6
clone size: once
CDR3 length: 16
D gene: TRBD1
J gene: TRBJ2-3
CDR3 protein: CASRPQQGALADTQYF
CDR3 DNA: TGTGCCAGCAGGCCTCAACAGGGGGCATTAGCAGATACGCAGTATTTT

V gene: TRBV28
clone size: NA
CDR3 length: 15
D gene: TRBD1
J gene: TRBJ1-2
CDR3 protein: CASSPGQGAIGGYTF
CDR3 DNA: TGTGCCAGCAGTCCGGGACAGGGCGCTATCGGCGGCTACACCTTC

V gene: TRBV18
clone size: once
CDR3 length: 15
D gene: TRBD1
J gene: TRBJ2-7
CDR3 protein: CASSPLTGQSYEQYF
CDR3 DNA: TGTGCCAGCTCTCCTTTGACGGGACAGTCCTACGAGCAGTACTTC

V gene: TRBV15
clone size: NA
CDR3 length: 13
D gene: NA
J gene: TRBJ2-1
CDR3 protein: CATSRDDPREQFF
CDR3 DNA: TGTGCCACCAGCAGAGATGACCCTAGAGAGCAGTTCTTC

V gene: TRBV18
clone size: NA
CDR3 length: 17
D gene: TRBD2
J gene: TRBJ2-3
CDR3 protein: CASSRGPGLASTDTQYF
CDR3 DNA: TGTGCCAGCTCAAGAGGGCCGGGACTAGCGAGCACAGATACGCAGTATTTT

V gene: TRBV11-3
clone size: once
CDR3 length: 15
D gene: TRBD2
J gene: TRBJ2-1
CDR3 protein: CASSKLAGGPGEQFF
CDR3 DNA: TGTGCCAGCTCCAAACTAGCGGGAGGGCCAGGTGAGCAGTTCTTC

V gene: TRBV27
clone size: NA
CDR3 length: 14
D gene: TRBD1
J gene: TRBJ1-2
CDR3 protein: CASSRQQGAFGYTF
CDR3 DNA: TGTGCCAGCAGTAGACAACAGGGGGCGTTTGGCTACACCTTC

V gene: TRBV5-1
clone size: NA
CDR3 length: 13
D gene: NA
J gene: TRBJ2-2
CDR3 protein: CASHTTPSGELFF
CDR3 DNA: TGCGCCAGCCATACCACCCCGTCCGGGGAGCTGTTTTTT

V gene: TRBV5-1
clone size: NA
CDR3 length: 17
D gene: TRBD2
J gene: TRBJ2-1
CDR3 protein: CASSSGTSGDTYNEQFF
CDR3 DNA: TGCGCCAGCAGCTCCGGGACTAGCGGGGATACCTACAATGAGCAGTTCTTC

V gene: TRBV5-1
clone size: NA
CDR3 length: 16
D gene: TRBD2
J gene: TRBJ2-3
CDR3 protein: CASSLGTSGGRDTQYF
CDR3 DNA: TGCGCCAGCAGCTTAGGGACTAGCGGGGGCCGGGATACGCAGTATTTT

V gene: TRBV28
clone size: NA
CDR3 length: 18
D gene: TRBD2
J gene: TRBJ2-1
CDR3 protein: CASSGWEGLAGAGNEQFF
CDR3 DNA: TGTGCCAGCAGCGGTTGGGAGGGACTAGCGGGAGCCGGCAATGAGCAGTTCTTC

V gene: TRBV4-1
clone size: NA
CDR3 length: 15
D gene: TRBD1
J gene: TRBJ2-7
CDR3 protein: CASSLYGTGVHEQYF
CDR3 DNA: TGCGCCAGCAGCCTATACGGGACAGGGGTACACGAGCAGTACTTC

V gene: TRBV14
clone size: once
CDR3 length: 14
D gene: NA
J gene: TRBJ2-6
CDR3 protein: CASSQIPGANVLTF
CDR3 DNA: TGTGCCAGCAGCCAAATTCCTGGGGCCAACGTCCTGACTTTC

V gene: TRBV28
clone size: once
CDR3 length: 11
D gene: NA
J gene: TRBJ1-2
CDR3 protein: CASSLSGGYTF
CDR3 DNA: TGTGCCAGCAGTTTGTCTGGCGGCTACACCTTC

V gene: TRBV5-1
clone size: NA
CDR3 length: 16
D gene: TRBD1
J gene: TRBJ2-5
CDR3 protein: CASSFSLGQVQETQYF
CDR3 DNA: TGCGCCAGCAGCTTTTCTTTGGGACAGGTGCAAGAGACCCAGTACTTC

V gene: TRBV27
clone size: NA
CDR3 length: 14
D gene: NA
J gene: TRBJ1-1
CDR3 protein: CASSPIGQRFEAFF
CDR3 DNA: TGTGCCAGCAGTCCAATCGGACAACGATTTGAAGCTTTCTTT

V gene: TRBV7-3
clone size: NA
CDR3 length: 15
D gene: NA
J gene: TRBJ2-2
CDR3 protein: CASSQAGTVTGELFF
CDR3 DNA: TGTGCCAGCAGCCAGGCCGGGACCGTGACCGGGGAGCTGTTTTTT

V gene: TRBV7-9
clone size: NA
CDR3 length: 14
D gene: TRBD1
J gene: TRBJ1-2
CDR3 protein: CASSLRDSHYGYTF
CDR3 DNA: TGTGCCAGCAGCTTAAGGGACAGCCACTATGGCTACACCTTC

V gene: TRBV5-4
clone size: NA
CDR3 length: 14
D gene: NA
J gene: TRBJ2-5
CDR3 protein: CASSLDRWQETQYF
CDR3 DNA: TGTGCCAGCAGCTTGGATAGGTGGCAAGAGACCCAGTACTTC

V gene: TRBV5-1
clone size: once
CDR3 length: 16
D gene: TRBD2
J gene: TRBJ2-2
CDR3 protein: CASSFLAGANTGELFF
CDR3 DNA: TGCGCCAGCAGCTTTTTAGCGGGGGCGAACACCGGGGAGCTGTTTTTT

V gene: TRBV4-2
clone size: NA
CDR3 length: 16
D gene: TRBD2
J gene: TRBJ2-5
CDR3 protein: CASSPRASGKQETQYF
CDR3 DNA: TGTGCCAGCAGCCCCCGGGCTAGCGGGAAACAAGAGACCCAGTACTTC

V gene: TRBV2
clone size: NA
CDR3 length: 13
D gene: NA
J gene: TRBJ1-2
CDR3 protein: CASSPVSRSGYTF
CDR3 DNA: TGTGCCAGCAGTCCCGTTTCGCGTAGTGGCTACACCTTC